This T cell receptor beta chain was sequenced in a study of identical twins. Points from the study as a whole: Model-predicted out-of-frame TCR alpha sharing fell below observed values in monozygotic twins. Partly confounded zero-insertion analyses could result from invariant MAIT and iNKT cells.

Healthy Caucasians supplied all donations. TCRdb re-derived calls from the 5' RACE reads in MiXCR, one entry per CDR3 protein. The repertoire consists of more than 650,000 distinct CDR3 sequences, with around 6.1% occurring once and the leading ten covering 1.5% to 2%. Notes on this clonotype: Its antigen remains unknown.

Germline V CDR1 and CDR2: SGHRS, YFSETQ. Losses at the gene ends were 2 bases for V and 3 bases for J; bases not matched to a gene: 13. This CDR3 region has 18 residues. The rearrangement uses TRBV5-1 and TRBJ2-3; 9 bases are a match to TRBD1. Input material: naive T cells sorted from blood. The source of this sequence is a man in his late teens or twenties in good health. CDR3 bases: TGCGCCAGCAGCTTCAAAATCCAACGGGACAGGGAAACAGATACGCAGTATTTT. Encoded protein: CASSFKIQRDRETDTQYF.